These 19 T cell receptor beta chains share one sample of origin, sequenced in a study of beta chain features in type 1 diabetes. What was sequenced were expressed TCRB transcripts, since all of the isolated RNA had been reverse transcribed. The assay was immunoSEQ multiplex PCR, and TCRdb's table has in-frame clones only and misses some. The sample has about 660,000 clones, roughly 13% seen once. Antigens of these TCRs are unknown. Findings of the study overall: Within each of all four CD4+ subsets, Type 1 diabetes patients had TCRB CDR3s that were moderately but significantly shorter.

What was sequenced was naive CD4+ T cells from blood. The source is a man younger than 35 with type 1 diabetes.

The chain uses TRBV6-1 and TRBJ2-3; D call uncertain. The V end lost 2 bases, the J end lost 0 bases, and 15 bases lay between the germline ends. The CDR3 has 17 amino acids. CDR1 is MNHNS and CDR2 is SASEGT in the germline V gene. The CDR3 DNA follows: TGTGCCAGCAGTGAATTCCTTTTTAAAACTAGCACAGATACGCAGTATTTT. This translates into CASSEFLFKTSTDTQYF.

CDR3 nucleotides: TGTGCCAGCAGTTACTCGGGGCATTCTGGGGCCAACGTCCTGACTTTC. Its protein is CASSYSGHSGANVLTF. The chain recombines TRBV6-5 with TRBJ2-6, with D possibly TRBD1 on 5 matching bases. CDR1 and CDR2 from the germline V gene are MNHEY and SVGAGI. The CDR3 runs 16 residues. Trimming took off 0 bases at V and 1 base at J, with 7 bases between the two ends.

This clone appeared a few times. V gene TRBV7-2 combines with J gene TRBJ2-1; D not certain. Trimming took 5 bases from V and 10 from J, leaving 15 bases between them. This CDR3 spans 13 amino acids. Germline V gene sequence: CDR1 SGHTA, CDR2 FQGNSA. The DNA for the CDR3 is TGTGCCAGCAGCATAGGGCTGCTCGGGGAGCAGTTCTTC. Translating gives CASSIGLLGEQFF.

This rearrangement joins TRBV6-6 to TRBJ2-1; TRBD2 aligns across 14 bases. Germline CDR1 is MNHNY and CDR2 is SVGAGI (reference sequence). The CDR3 loop spans 15 amino acids. With V trimmed by 6 bases and J by 8 bases, 6 bases remained unmatched. The CDR3 DNA reads as TGTGCCAGCAGGCTGGGACTAGCGGGAGTCGATGAGCAGTTCTTC. Translating it yields CASRLGLAGVDEQFF.

The rearrangement uses TRBV30 and TRBJ2-1, with D possibly being TRBD2 (5 bases). Germline CDR1 reads GTSNPN; CDR2 reads SVGIG (reference sequence). The CDR3 spans 12 residues. V lost 3 bases and J 8 bases, leaving 11 bases between the germline ends. CDR3 sequence reads: CAWSILEYEQFF. CDR3 coding DNA: TGTGCCTGGAGCATACTAGAGTATGAGCAGTTCTTC. Drawing the rest from reference TRBV30 and TRBJ2-1, the complete variable domain is SQTIHQWPATLVQPVGSPLSLECTVEGTSNPNLYWYRQAAGRGLQLLFYSVGIGQISSEVPQNLSASRPQDRQFILSSKKLLLSDSGFYLCAWSILEYEQFFGPGTRLTVL.

This clone has a handful of counts. The chain employs TRBV30 and TRBJ2-7, with TRBD1 matching 7 bases. This CDR3 contains 14 residues. The germline V gene encodes CDR1 GTSNPN and CDR2 SVGIG (reference sequence). The CDR3 region has the DNA TGTGCTGGAACTGGGACAGAGAGATCCTACGAGCAGTACTTC. Residues: CAGTGTERSYEQYF. Based on the CDR3 plus reference TRBV30 and TRBJ2-7, the full variable domain is SQTIHQWPATLVQPVGSPLSLECTVEGTSNPNLYWYRQAAGRGLQLLFYSVGIGQISSEVPQNLSASRPQDRQFILSSKKLLLSDSGFYLCAGTGTERSYEQYFGPGTRLTVT.

V usage is TRBV21-1 and J usage is TRBJ2-1; TRBD2 is taken as the D call from the table, unchecked against the DNA. TRBV21-1 is annotated as a pseudogene. CDR3 size: 15 residues. The CDR3 spells CASSFPAGATNEQFF. CDR3 nucleotide sequence: TGTGCCAGCAGCTTCCCAGCGGGAGCGACGAATGAGCAGTTCTTC.

In its sample, this clone was seen a few times. V gene TRBV7-2 combines with J gene TRBJ2-3; perhaps TRBD1 as D (6 bases). This CDR3 contains 15 residues. The V gene's germline CDR1 is SGHTA and CDR2 FQGNSA. Trimming pared 8 bases from V and 2 bases from J, leaving 17 bases between. The CDR3 loop reads CASRPPGTNTDTQYF. The CDR3 nucleotides read TGTGCCAGCCGCCCCCCAGGGACAAACACAGATACGCAGTATTTT.

The rearrangement uses TRBV10-2 and TRBJ1-2; D gene ambiguous. Germline-derived CDR1 and CDR2 are WSHSY and SAAADI. There are 13 residues in the CDR3. The V end was cut by 0 bases, the J end by 6 bases, with 8 bases between. The CDR3 region has the DNA TGCGCCAGCAGTGAGTCCCCAGTAAATGGCTACACCTTC. Residues: CASSESPVNGYTF.

The chain uses TRBV28 and TRBJ1-1; D is perhaps TRBD1 (5 bases). The germline CDR1 and CDR2 sequences are MDHEN and SYDVKM. The CDR3 runs 16 residues. Trimming shortened V by 7 bases and J by 1 base, and 19 bases separated the two germline ends. CDR3 loop: CASTLKGFGRNTEAFF. The CDR3 DNA follows: TGTGCCAGCACCCTGAAGGGGTTTGGTAGGAACACTGAAGCTTTCTTT.

The V gene is TRBV7-2, the J gene TRBJ2-2, with 7 bases fitting TRBD1. This CDR3 spans 16 amino acids. Trimming removed 1 base from V and 1 base from J; junction bases left unmatched: 3. The germline V gene encodes CDR1 SGHTA and CDR2 FQGNSA. CDR3 DNA: TGTGCCAGCAGCTTAGGGGGGACAGAGAACACCGGGGAGCTGTTTTTT. Translated: CASSLGGTENTGELFF. The full variable domain, completed using reference TRBV7-2 and TRBJ2-2, is GAGVSQSPSNKVTEKGKDVELRCDPISGHTALYWYRQSLGQGLEFLIYFQGNSAPDKSGLPSDRFSAERTGGSVSTLTIQRTQQEDSAVYLCASSLGGTENTGELFFGEGSRLTVL.

V usage is TRBV19 and J usage is TRBJ2-2; TRBD1 is a possible D gene (5 bases). The V end was cut by 11 bases, the J end by 7 bases, with 11 bases between. Per the germline V gene, CDR1 is LNHDA and CDR2 is SQIVND (reference sequence). CDR3 length equals 11 residues. This CDR3 is CAARAYGELFF. The CDR3 nucleotides read TGTGCCGCCAGGGCGTACGGGGAGCTGTTTTTT.

This clone turned up a few times. The chain carries TRBV7-9 and TRBJ1-1, with 7 bases matching TRBD1. Germline values: CDR1 SEHNR, CDR2 FQNEAQ (reference sequence). This CDR3 contains 12 residues. With V trimmed by 6 bases and J by 5 bases, 3 bases remained unmatched. CDR3 sequence: CASRRGPTEAFF. Written as DNA, the CDR3 is TGTGCCAGCAGAAGGGGGCCGACTGAAGCTTTCTTT. The full variable domain, its missing parts supplied by reference TRBV7-9 and TRBJ1-1, is DTGVSQNPRHKITKRGQNVTFRCDPISEHNRLYWYRQTLGQGPEFLTYFQNEAQLEKSRLLSDRFSAERPKGSFSTLEIQRTEQGDSAMYLCASRRGPTEAFFGQGTRLTVV.

J is TRBJ2-1 and V is TRBV6-5; D is undetermined. From germline, CDR1 is MNHEY and CDR2 SVGAGI. The CDR3 has 15 residues. V was cut by 6 bases and J by 5 bases, with 17 bases left in between. This chain's CDR3 is CASSPYRLRDNEQFF. For the CDR3, the DNA is TGTGCCAGCAGCCCCTACCGGTTACGGGACAATGAGCAGTTCTTC.

The chain uses TRBV2 and TRBJ2-5; D remains unclear. V was clipped by 6 bases and J by 5 bases, with 10 bases between them. Per the germline V gene, CDR1 is SNHLY and CDR2 is FYNNEI. The CDR3 runs 12 residues. The CDR3 region is CASSLLAETQYF. The DNA for the CDR3 is TGTGCCAGCAGCCTCCTGGCGGAGACCCAGTACTTC.

This clone was found a few times. CDR3 amino acids: CASSGGTGRNIQYF. DNA for the CDR3: TGTGCCAGCAGTGGGGGGACAGGGAGAAACATTCAGTACTTC. The J gene is TRBJ2-4, the V gene TRBV25-1, with 9 bases fitting TRBD1. The CDR3 loop spans 14 amino acids. V lost 4 bases, J lost 6 bases, and 4 bases stayed unmatched. In germline, CDR1 is MGHDK, CDR2 SYGVNS.

As to this clone: Other DNA sequences in the sample encode the same CDR3. V usage is TRBV5-1 and J usage is TRBJ2-3; 10 bases are shared with TRBD1. J was trimmed by 1 base and V by 4 bases; bases with no gene match: 0. Germline CDR1 SGHRS, CDR2 YFSETQ. The CDR3 is 14 amino acids. The CDR3 DNA reads TGCGCCAGCAGCGACAGGGGGCGCACAGATACGCAGTATTTT. Its translation is CASSDRGRTDTQYF.

A few counts support this clone. The chain recombines TRBV4-1 with TRBJ2-7; TRBD1 aligns across 9 bases. Losses at the gene ends were 4 bases for V and 2 bases for J; bases not matched to a gene: 3. CDR1 and CDR2 (germline): MGHRA, YSYEKL. The CDR3 has 14 residues. This CDR3 reads CASSRGTGPYEQYF. CDR3 in DNA: TGCGCCAGCAGCCGGGGGACAGGGCCCTACGAGCAGTACTTC.

With respect to this clone: The sample contains more than one DNA sequence encoding this CDR3. V gene TRBV18 combines with J gene TRBJ1-5, with D perhaps TRBD1 (6 bases). Germline-derived CDR1 and CDR2 are KGHSH and LQKENI. V was clipped by 3 bases and J by 1 base, with 10 bases between them. CDR3 length: 15 residues. The CDR3 sequence is CASSPDRLSNQPQHF. In nucleotides, the CDR3 is TGTGCCAGCTCACCCGACAGGTTAAGCAATCAGCCCCAGCATTTT.